The 2 T cell receptor beta chains presented below share a single source sample, sequenced in a study of spatial heterogeneity in lung cancer. One entry per CDR3 protein, called by TCRdb with MiXCR from the 5' RACE reads. The repertoire consists of under 150,000 distinct CDR3 sequences, with 10% to 15% occurring once and the leading ten covering 16%. Noted time point: blood at routine non-recurrence follow-up after resection. No cells were sorted before sequencing. The whole RNA sequenced was extracted from tumor, nontumor lung or frozen PBMC. Source: PBMCs, taken at follow-up. The origin of the receptors is a male donor with early-stage non-small cell lung cancer.

This clonotype was observed at least ten times. The CDR3 reads CAISLAGASNNEQFF. The CDR3 DNA sequence: TGTGCCATCAGTTTAGCGGGGGCGAGTAACAATGAGCAGTTCTTC. The chain links TRBV10-3 to TRBJ2-1; 9 bases match TRBD2. Trimming took 5 bases from V and 5 from J; bases not matched to a gene: 7. CDR1 is ENHRY and CDR2 is SYGVKD in the germline V gene. The CDR3 is made up of 15 amino acids.

The chain recombines TRBV7-2 with TRBJ1-2; maybe TRBD1 (6 bases). The CDR3 runs to 13 residues. Germline CDR1 reads SGHTA; CDR2 reads FQGNSA. Trimming took 3 bases from V and 6 from J, leaving 11 bases between them. Written as DNA, the CDR3 is TGTGCCAGCAGCTTGGCAGGGGTAAATGGCTACACCTTC. Translated, it gives CASSLAGVNGYTF.